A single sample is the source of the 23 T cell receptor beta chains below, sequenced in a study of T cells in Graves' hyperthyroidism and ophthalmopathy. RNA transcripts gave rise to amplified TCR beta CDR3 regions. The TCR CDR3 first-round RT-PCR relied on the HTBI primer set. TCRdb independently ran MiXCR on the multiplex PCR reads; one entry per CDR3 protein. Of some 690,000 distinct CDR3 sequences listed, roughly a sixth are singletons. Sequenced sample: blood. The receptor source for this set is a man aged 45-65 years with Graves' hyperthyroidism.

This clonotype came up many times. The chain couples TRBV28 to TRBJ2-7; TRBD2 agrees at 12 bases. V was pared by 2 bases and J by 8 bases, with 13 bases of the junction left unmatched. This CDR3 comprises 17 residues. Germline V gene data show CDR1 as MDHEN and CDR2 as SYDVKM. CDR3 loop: CASSLTGTSGFLAKQYF. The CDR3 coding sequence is TGTGCCAGCAGTTTAACTGGGACTAGCGGGTTCCTGGCCAAGCAGTACTTC.

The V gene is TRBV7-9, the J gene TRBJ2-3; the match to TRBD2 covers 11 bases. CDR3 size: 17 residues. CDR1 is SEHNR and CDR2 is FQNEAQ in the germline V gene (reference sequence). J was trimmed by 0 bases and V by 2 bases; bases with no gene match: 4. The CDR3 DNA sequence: TGTGCCAGCAGCTTATCTCGACTAGCGGGGAGCACAGATACGCAGTATTTT. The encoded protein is CASSLSRLAGSTDTQYF.

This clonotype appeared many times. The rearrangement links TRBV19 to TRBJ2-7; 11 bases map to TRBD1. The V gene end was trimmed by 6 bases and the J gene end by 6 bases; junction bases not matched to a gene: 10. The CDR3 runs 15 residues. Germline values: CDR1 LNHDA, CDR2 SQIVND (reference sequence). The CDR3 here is CASSSYRDRGFEQYF. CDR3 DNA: TGTGCCAGTAGCTCCTACCGGGACAGGGGGTTCGAGCAGTACTTC.

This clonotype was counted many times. In DNA form, the CDR3 reads TGTGCCAGCAGTTTCTCCGGGACAGGGCAATTATACAATGAGCAGTTCTTC. Protein product: CASSFSGTGQLYNEQFF. The chain uses TRBV28 and TRBJ2-1; 9 positions agree with TRBD1. Germline CDR1 is MDHEN and CDR2 is SYDVKM. The CDR3 contains 17 residues. With 3 bases clipped from V and 4 bases from J, the junction kept 10 bases outside the gene matches.

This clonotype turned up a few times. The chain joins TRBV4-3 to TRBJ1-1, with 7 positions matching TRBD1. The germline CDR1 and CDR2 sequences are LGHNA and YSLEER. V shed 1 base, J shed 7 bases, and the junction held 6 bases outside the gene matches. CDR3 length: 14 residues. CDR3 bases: TGCGCCAGCAGCCAAGTTCAGGGGGAGGGTGAAGCTTTCTTT. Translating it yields CASSQVQGEGEAFF.

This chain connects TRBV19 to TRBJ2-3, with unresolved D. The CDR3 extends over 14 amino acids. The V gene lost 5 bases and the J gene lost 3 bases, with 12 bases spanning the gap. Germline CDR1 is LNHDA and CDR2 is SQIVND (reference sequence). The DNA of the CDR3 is TGTGCCAGTAGTCTACCGGTGGGAACAGATACGCAGTATTTT. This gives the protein CASSLPVGTDTQYF.

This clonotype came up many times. The CDR3 here is CASSQTRDAGYEQYF. CDR3 bases: TGTGCCAGCAGCCAGACCCGGGACGCTGGATACGAGCAGTACTTC. The rearrangement uses TRBV28 and TRBJ2-7, with D tentatively TRBD1 or TRBD2 (5 bases each). V was shortened by 6 bases and J by 4 bases, with 19 bases between the two germline ends. The germline CDR1 and CDR2 sequences are MDHEN and SYDVKM. This CDR3 is 15 amino acids long.

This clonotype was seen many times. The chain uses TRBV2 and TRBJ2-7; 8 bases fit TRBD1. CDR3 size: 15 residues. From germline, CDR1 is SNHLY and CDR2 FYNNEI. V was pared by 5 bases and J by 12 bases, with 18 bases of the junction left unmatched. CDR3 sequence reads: CASSPETGASYGRYF. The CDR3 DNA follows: TGTGCCAGCAGTCCTGAGACAGGGGCGAGCTACGGGCGGTACTTC.

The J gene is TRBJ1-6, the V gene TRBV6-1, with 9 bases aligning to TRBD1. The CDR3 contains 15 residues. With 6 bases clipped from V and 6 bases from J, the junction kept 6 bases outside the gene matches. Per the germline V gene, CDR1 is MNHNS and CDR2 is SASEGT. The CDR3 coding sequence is TGTGCCAGCAGACCACAGGGGGCCTTTAATTCACCCCTCCACTTT. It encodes CASRPQGAFNSPLHF.

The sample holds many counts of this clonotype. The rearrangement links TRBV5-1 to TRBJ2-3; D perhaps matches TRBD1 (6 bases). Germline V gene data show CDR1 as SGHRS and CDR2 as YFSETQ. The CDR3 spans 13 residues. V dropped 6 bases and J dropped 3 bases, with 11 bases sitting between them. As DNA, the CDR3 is TGCGCCAGCACCTCAGGGGTAACAGATACGCAGTATTTT. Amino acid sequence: CASTSGVTDTQYF.

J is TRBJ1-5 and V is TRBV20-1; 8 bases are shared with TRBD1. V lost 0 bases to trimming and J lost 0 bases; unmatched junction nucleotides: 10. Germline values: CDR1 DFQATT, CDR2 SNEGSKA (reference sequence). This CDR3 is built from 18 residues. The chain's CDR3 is CSARDPGTGIYSNQPQHF. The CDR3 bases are TGCAGTGCTAGAGATCCTGGGACAGGCATCTATAGCAATCAGCCCCAGCATTTT.

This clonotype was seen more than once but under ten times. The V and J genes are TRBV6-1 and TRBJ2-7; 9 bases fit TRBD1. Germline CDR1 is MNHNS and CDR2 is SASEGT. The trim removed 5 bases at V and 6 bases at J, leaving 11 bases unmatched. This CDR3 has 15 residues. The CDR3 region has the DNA TGTGCCAGCAGTCGCCGCGGGACAGGGAATAGCGAGCAGTACTTC. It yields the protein CASSRRGTGNSEQYF.

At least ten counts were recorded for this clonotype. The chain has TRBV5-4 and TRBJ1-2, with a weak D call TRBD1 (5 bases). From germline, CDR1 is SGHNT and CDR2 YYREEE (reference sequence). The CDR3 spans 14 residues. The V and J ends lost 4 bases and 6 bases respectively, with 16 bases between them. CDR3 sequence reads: CASSRPDSTHGYTF. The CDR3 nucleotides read TGTGCCAGCAGCCGACCTGACAGCACTCATGGCTACACCTTC.

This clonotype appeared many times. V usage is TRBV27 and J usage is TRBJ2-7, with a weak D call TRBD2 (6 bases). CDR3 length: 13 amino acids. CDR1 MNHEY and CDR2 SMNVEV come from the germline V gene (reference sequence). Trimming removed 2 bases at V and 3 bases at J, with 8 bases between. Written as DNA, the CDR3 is TGTGCCAGCAGTTTAGGGGGGATCTACGAGCAGTACTTC. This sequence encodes CASSLGGIYEQYF.

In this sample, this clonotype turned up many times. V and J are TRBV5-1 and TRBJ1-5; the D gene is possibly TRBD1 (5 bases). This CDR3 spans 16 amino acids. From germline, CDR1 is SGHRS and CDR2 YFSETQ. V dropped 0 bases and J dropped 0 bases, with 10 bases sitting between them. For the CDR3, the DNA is TGCGCCAGCAGCTTGGGGGGACTTAATAGCAATCAGCCCCAGCATTTT. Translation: CASSLGGLNSNQPQHF. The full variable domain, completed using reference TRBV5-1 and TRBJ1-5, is KAGVTQTPRYLIKTRGQQVTLSCSPISGHRSVSWYQQTPGQGLQFLFEYFSETQRNKGNFPGRFSGRQFSNSRSEMNVSTLELGDSALYLCASSLGGLNSNQPQHFGDGTRLSIL.

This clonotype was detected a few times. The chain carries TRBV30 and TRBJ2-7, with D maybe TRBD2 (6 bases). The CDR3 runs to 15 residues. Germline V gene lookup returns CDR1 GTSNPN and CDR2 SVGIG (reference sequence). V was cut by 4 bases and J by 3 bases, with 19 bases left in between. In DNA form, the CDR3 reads TGTGCCTGGAAACACACCCGGGACTTAGTCTACGAGCAGTACTTC. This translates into CAWKHTRDLVYEQYF.

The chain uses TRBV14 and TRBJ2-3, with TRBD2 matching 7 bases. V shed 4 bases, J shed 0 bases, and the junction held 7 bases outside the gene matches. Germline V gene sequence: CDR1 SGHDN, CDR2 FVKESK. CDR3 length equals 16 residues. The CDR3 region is CASSPQLASSTDTQYF. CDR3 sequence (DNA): TGTGCCAGCAGCCCCCAACTAGCGTCAAGCACAGATACGCAGTATTTT.

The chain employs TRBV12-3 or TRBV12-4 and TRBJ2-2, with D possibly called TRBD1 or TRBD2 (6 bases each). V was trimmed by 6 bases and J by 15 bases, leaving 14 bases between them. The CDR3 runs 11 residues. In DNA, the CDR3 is TGTGCCAGCAGCCTCTCGGGGGCGATGTTTTTT. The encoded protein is CASSLSGAMFF.

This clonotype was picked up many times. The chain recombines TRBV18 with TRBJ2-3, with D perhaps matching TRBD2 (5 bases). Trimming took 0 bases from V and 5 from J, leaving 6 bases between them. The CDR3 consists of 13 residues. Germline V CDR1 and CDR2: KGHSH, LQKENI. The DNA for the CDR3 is TGTGCCAGCTCACCACCGGCGGGAGATACGCAGTATTTT. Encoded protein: CASSPPAGDTQYF. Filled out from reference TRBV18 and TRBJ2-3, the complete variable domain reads NAGVMQNPRHLVRRRGQEARLRCSPMKGHSHVYWYRQLPEEGLKFMVYLQKENIIDESGMPKERFSAEFPKEGPSILRIQQVVRGDSAAYFCASSPPAGDTQYFGPGTRLTVL.

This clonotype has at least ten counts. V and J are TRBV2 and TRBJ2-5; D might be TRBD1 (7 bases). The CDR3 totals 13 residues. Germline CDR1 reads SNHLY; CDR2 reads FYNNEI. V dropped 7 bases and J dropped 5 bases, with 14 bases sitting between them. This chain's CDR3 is CASTRDSGETQYF. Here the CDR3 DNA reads TGTGCCAGCACCAGGGACAGCGGGGAGACCCAGTACTTC.

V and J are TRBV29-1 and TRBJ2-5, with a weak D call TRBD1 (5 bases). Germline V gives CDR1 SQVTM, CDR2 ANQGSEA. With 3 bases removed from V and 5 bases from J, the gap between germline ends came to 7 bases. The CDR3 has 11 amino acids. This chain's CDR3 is CSVDRVETQYF. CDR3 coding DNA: TGCAGCGTTGACAGGGTCGAGACCCAGTACTTC. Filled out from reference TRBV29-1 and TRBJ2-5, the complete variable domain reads SAVISQKPSRDICQRGTSLTIQCQVDSQVTMMFWYRQQPGQSLTLIATANQGSEATYESGFVIDKFPISRPNLTFSTLTVSNMSPEDSSIYLCSVDRVETQYFGPGTRLLVL.

CDR3: CASSVGYLVSEQFF. CDR3 in DNA: TGTGCCAGCAGCGTAGGGTACCTAGTTAGTGAGCAGTTCTTC. The rearrangement joins TRBV7-2 to TRBJ2-1, with D unclear. Germline CDR1 and CDR2: SGHTA and FQGNSA. The CDR3 runs to 14 residues. The V end was cut by 5 bases, the J end by 9 bases, with 17 bases between.

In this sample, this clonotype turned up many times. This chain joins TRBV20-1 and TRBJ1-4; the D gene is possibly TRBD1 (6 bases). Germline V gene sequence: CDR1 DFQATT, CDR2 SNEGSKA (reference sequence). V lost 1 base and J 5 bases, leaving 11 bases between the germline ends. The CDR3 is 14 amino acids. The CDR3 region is CSARATGWNEKLFF. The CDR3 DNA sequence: TGCAGTGCTAGAGCAACAGGGTGGAATGAAAAACTGTTTTTT.